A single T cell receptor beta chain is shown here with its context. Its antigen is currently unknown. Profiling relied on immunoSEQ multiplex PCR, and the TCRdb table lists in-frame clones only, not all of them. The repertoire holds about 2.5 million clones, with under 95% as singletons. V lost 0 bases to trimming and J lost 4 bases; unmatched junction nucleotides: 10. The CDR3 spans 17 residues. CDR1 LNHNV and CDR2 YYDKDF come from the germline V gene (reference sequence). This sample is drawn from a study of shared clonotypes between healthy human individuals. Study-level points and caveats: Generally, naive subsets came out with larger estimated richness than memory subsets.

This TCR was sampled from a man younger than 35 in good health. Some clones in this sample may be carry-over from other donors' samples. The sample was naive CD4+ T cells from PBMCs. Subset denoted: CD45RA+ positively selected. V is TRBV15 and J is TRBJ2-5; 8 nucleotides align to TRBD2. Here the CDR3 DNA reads TGTGCCACCAGCAGAGATCTCCTCACCGGGGGGGGAGAGACCCAGTACTTC. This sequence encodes CATSRDLLTGGGETQYF.